This entry is about one TCR beta chain. The data originate from a study of spatial heterogeneity in lung cancer. The CDR3 length is 15 residues. The J segment lost 1 base and the V segment lost 6 bases, leaving 5 bases of the junction unmatched. TCRdb ran MiXCR on the 5' RACE reads and lists one entry per CDR3 protein. The repertoire consists of fewer than 45,000 distinct CDR3 sequences, with over 9.5% occurring once and the leading ten covering roughly 15%. The time point here: blood at routine non-recurrence follow-up after resection. The sample consisted of PBMCs, taken at follow-up. This clonotype was obtained from a female donor with early-stage non-small cell lung cancer. The rearrangement joins TRBV12-3 or TRBV12-4 to TRBJ2-5; 10 nucleotides align to TRBD2. CDR3 amino acids: CASRISGGTQETQYF. The CDR3 nucleotides are TGTGCCAGCAGGATTAGCGGGGGGACCCAAGAGACCCAGTACTTC.